Many counts were recorded for the clone carrying this TCR beta chain. Antigen: not known. Using its own MiXCR run on the reads, TCRdb lists one record per CDR3 protein. The table includes 480,000 or so distinct CDR3 sequences, 10% to 12% detected once. With V trimmed by 2 bases and J by 2 bases, 6 bases remained unmatched. This CDR3 has 15 amino acids. Germline V CDR1 and CDR2: MNHNS, SASEGT. This sample is drawn from a study of T cell repertoires in cytomegalovirus infection. Study-wide context: Indicated by public TCR beta signatures were CMV infection and matching HLA type.

Whole-study results and caveats: Within the response measured ex vivo, HLA-C-restricted CMV-specific TCR beta clonotypes were dominant. CMV carriers with the relevant HLA were identified by cumulative public TCR beta family frequency.

Sequences were obtained from PBMCs. The TCR originated in a human donor in good health (CMV status not recorded). Some clones in this sample may be carry-over from other donors' samples. The V gene is TRBV6-1, the J gene TRBJ2-7; TRBD2 matches 7 bases. CDR3 bases: TGTGCCAGCAGTGAACTCGGGACTAAAACCTACGAGCAGTACTTC. Translated: CASSELGTKTYEQYF.